The entry below gives a single T cell receptor (beta chain) sequence along with its context. The primer mix had 60 Vbeta and 13 Jbeta primers. Repertoires were generated with immunoSEQ multiplex PCR, while TCRdb's copy carries only in-frame clones and drops some. In the table there are 270,000 or so clones, around 86% of which are singletons. The source of the sample is a study of cytomegalovirus exposure and HLA in healthy donors. The sample taken for sequencing was PBMCs. This sequence was found in a middle-aged man in good health and CMV-seropositive.

CDR3 protein: CASSDKGLAGEETQYF. For the CDR3, the DNA is TGTGCCAGCAGCGACAAGGGACTAGCGGGAGAAGAGACCCAGTACTTC. J is TRBJ2-5 and V is TRBV11-2; 14 bases align to TRBD2. This CDR3 region has 16 residues. Germline CDR1 SGHAT, CDR2 FQNNGV. The junction had 5 bases not matched to a gene; V was cut back by 5 bases and J by 3 bases.